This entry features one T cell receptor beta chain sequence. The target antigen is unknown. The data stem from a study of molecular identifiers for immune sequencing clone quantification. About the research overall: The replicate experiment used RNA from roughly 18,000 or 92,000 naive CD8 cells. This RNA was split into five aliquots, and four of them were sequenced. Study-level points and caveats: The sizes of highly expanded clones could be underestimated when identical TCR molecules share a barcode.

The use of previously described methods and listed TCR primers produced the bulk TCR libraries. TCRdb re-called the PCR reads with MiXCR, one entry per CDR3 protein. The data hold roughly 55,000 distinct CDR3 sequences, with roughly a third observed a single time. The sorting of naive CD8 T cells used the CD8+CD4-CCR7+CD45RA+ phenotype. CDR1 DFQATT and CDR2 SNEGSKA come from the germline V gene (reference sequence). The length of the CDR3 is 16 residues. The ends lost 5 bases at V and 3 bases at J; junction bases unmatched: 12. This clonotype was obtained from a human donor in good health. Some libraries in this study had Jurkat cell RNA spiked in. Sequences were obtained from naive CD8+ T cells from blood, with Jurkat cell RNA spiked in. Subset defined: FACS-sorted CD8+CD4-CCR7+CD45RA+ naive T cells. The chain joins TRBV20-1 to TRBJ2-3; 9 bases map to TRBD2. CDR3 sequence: CSAPPKEREVTDTQYF. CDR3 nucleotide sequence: TGCAGTGCTCCCCCTAAGGAGCGGGAGGTTACAGATACGCAGTATTTT.